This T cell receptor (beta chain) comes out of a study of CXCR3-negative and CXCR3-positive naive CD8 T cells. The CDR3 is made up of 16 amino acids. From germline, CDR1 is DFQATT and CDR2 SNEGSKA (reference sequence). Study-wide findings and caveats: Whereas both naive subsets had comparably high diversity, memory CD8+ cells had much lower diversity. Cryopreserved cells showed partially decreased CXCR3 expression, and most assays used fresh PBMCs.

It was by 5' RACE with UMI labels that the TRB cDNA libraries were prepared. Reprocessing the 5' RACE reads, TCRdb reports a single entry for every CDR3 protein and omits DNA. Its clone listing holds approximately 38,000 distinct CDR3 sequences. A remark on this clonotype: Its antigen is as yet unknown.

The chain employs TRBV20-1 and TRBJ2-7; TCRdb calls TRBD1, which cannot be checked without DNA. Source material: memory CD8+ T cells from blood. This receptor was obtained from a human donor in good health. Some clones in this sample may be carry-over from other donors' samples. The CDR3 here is CSATGKSPHLTYEQYF.